Sequencing of this T cell receptor (beta chain) was carried out in a study of regulatory T cells in long-lasting Graves disease. The length of the CDR3 is 17 residues. Trimming cost V 5 bases and J 3 bases; bases outside gene matches: 5. Germline values: CDR1 MGHRA, CDR2 YSYEKL. Regarding time point: newly diagnosed GD, antithyroid drugs for less than 3 months. RNA from PBMCs was the source of the TCR library. Library construction for TCR beta used iRepertoire HTBI primers and Arm-PCR of CDR3 regions. Authors' methods: Identification of gene segments yielded around 64 TRBV and more than eleven TRBJ across samples. TCRdb ran MiXCR on the multiplex PCR reads and lists one entry per CDR3 protein. The V and J calls were determined by TCRdb, not by the authors. The sample carries about 500,000 distinct CDR3 sequences, 15% to 20% recorded once. The same sample was also used in a study of T cells in Graves' hyperthyroidism and ophthalmopathy. That paper states: Initially, a first-round RT-PCR of the TCR CDR3 employed the HTBI primer set.

J is TRBJ2-3 and V is TRBV4-1; 16 nucleotides agree with TRBD2. Material: peripheral blood mononuclear cells (PBMCs), obtained at new diagnosis, from a patient treated with antithyroid drugs. The sequence derives from a middle-aged man with Graves disease. As DNA, the CDR3 is TGCGCCAGCAGCACGGGACTAGCGGGAGGGAGGACAGATACGCAGTATTTT. This encodes CASSTGLAGGRTDTQYF.